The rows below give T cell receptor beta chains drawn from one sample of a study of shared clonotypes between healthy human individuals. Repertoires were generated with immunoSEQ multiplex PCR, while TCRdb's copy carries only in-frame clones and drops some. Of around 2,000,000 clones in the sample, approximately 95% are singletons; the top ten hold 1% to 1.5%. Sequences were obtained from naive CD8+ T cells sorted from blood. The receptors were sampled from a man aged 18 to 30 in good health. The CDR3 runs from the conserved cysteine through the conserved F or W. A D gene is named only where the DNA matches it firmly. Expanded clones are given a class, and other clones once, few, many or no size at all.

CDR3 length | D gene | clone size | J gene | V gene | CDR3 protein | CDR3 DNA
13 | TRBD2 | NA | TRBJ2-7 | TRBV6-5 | CASSYGTSDEQYF | TGTGCCAGCAGTTACGGGACTAGCGACGAGCAGTACTTC
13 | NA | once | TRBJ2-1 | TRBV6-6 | CASSFTSNNEQFF | TGTGCCAGCAGTTTTACTAGTAACAATGAGCAGTTCTTC
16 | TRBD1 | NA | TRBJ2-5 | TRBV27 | CASSIGTGGFQETQYF | TGTGCCAGCAGTATCGGGACAGGGGGCTTCCAAGAGACCCAGTACTTC
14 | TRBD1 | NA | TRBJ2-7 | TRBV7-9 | CASSRTGGGHEQYF | TGTGCCAGCAGCCGAACAGGGGGCGGGCACGAGCAGTACTTC
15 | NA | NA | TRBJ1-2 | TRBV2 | CASSEATGSNYGYTF | TGTGCCAGCAGTGAAGCCACAGGGAGTAACTATGGCTACACCTTC
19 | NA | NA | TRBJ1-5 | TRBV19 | CASSATLGNLRPGNQPQHF | TGTGCCAGTAGCGCAACTCTAGGGAATCTAAGGCCGGGCAATCAGCCCCAGCATTTT
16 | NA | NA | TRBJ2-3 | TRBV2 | CASSEASSGGTDTQYF | TGTGCCAGCAGTGAAGCTAGTTCGGGGGGCACAGATACGCAGTATTTT
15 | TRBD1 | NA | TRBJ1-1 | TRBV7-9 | CASSLTPGGSTEAFF | TGTGCCAGCAGCTTAACTCCAGGGGGGTCGACTGAAGCTTTCTTT
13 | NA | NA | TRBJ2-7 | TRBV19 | CASSNQVSYEQYF | TGTGCCAGTAGTAATCAGGTCTCCTACGAGCAGTACTTC
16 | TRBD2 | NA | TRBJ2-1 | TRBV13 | CASSLGGGPAYNEQFF | TGTGCCAGCAGCCTCGGGGGGGGACCCGCCTACAATGAGCAGTTCTTC
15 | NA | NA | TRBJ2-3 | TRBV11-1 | CASSPRDSSTDTQYF | TGTGCCAGCAGCCCGCGGGACAGCTCCACAGATACGCAGTATTTT
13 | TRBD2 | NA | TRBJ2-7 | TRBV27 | CASSLAGKIEQYF | TGTGCCAGCAGTCTAGCGGGAAAAATCGAGCAGTACTTC
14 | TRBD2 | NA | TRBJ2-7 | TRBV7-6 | CASSDSSGSGEQYF | TGTGCCAGCAGCGATTCTAGCGGGTCGGGGGAGCAGTACTTC
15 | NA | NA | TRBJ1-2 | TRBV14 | CASSQENKHLYGYTF | TGTGCCAGCAGCCAAGAAAACAAACACCTCTATGGCTACACCTTC
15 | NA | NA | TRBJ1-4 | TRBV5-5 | CASSTGPPTNEKLFF | TGTGCCAGCAGCACCGGACCTCCAACTAATGAAAAACTGTTTTTT
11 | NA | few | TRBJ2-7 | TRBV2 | CASRGGLGQYF | TGTGCCAGCAGGGGCGGCCTGGGGCAGTACTTC
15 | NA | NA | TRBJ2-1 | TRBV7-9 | CASSLLDWGYNEQFF | TGTGCCAGCAGCTTATTGGACTGGGGTTACAATGAGCAGTTCTTC
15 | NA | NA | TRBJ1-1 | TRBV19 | CASSVTPGQNTEAFF | TGTGCCAGTAGTGTTACACCGGGACAAAACACTGAAGCTTTCTTT
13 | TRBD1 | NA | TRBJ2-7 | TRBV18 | CASEGDSSYEQYF | TGTGCCAGCGAAGGGGACAGCTCCTACGAGCAGTACTTC
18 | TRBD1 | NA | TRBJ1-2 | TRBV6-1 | CASSEALRDRDPHYGYTF | TGTGCCAGCAGTGAAGCGCTTCGGGACAGGGACCCTCACTATGGCTACACCTTC
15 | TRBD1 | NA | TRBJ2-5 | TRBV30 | CAWNPGTAVGETQYF | TGTGCCTGGAACCCTGGGACAGCGGTTGGAGAGACCCAGTACTTC
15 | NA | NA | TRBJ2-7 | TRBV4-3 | CASSLGTAQLHEQYF | TGCGCCAGCAGCCTTGGCACAGCCCAACTCCACGAGCAGTACTTC
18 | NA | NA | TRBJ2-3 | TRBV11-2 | CASSSYTGTNNPTDTQYF | TGTGCCAGCAGCTCCTACACGGGAACCAACAATCCGACAGATACGCAGTATTTT